The clone carrying this TCR beta chain came up once. What it binds is unknown. The validation cohort, a group of over a hundred subjects, included the donors and was separate from the approximately 660-subject first cohort. This table comes from immunoSEQ multiplex PCR, and its TCRdb copy is limited to in-frame clones, with some not included. The sample includes around 250,000 clones, nearly 90% of them seen just once. This sample was included in a study of cytomegalovirus exposure and HLA in healthy donors. The wider study: The approximately 120 validation repertoires and the approximately 700 first-cohort repertoires shared a platform, a later analysis reported. General study findings and limits: Despite most TCR sequences being rare, some public TCRs occurred in many donors. Subsequent analysis of the 95 to 150 validation repertoires found a tendency for first-cohort TCR clusters to co-occur.

This CDR3 is built from 16 residues. Germline-derived CDR1 and CDR2 are SGDLS and YYNGEE. V trimming: 0 bases; J trimming: 2 bases; junction bases outside the gene matches: 4. The sequence was collected from a young woman in good health and CMV-seronegative. The chain joins TRBV9 to TRBJ2-5; 10 nucleotides match TRBD2. The source material was PBMCs. CDR3 in DNA: TGTGCCAGCAGCGTAGCCGCTAGCGGGGGTCAAGAGACCCAGTACTTC. It is translated as CASSVAASGGQETQYF.